Below, 23 T cell receptor beta chains from the same sample are listed, as sequenced in a study of T cells after yellow fever vaccination. In TCRdb, the 5' RACE reads were re-called with MiXCR into one record per CDR3 protein. Of about 630,000 distinct CDR3 sequences listed, around 12% are singletons. This material consisted of PBMCs, taken on the day of the yellow fever booster vaccination. Receptors were obtained from a man in his thirties or forties who received the YFV17D yellow fever vaccine.

For this clonotype: At one end, the junction sequence differs from germline, possibly due to a read error. The V gene is TRBV29-1, the J gene TRBJ1-3, with D uncertain. The CDR3 loop spans 14 amino acids. Germline V gives CDR1 SQVTM, CDR2 ANQGSEA. The CDR3 loop is CSVEDPLLRNTICF. The CDR3 region has the DNA TGCAGCGTTGAAGATCCTCTCCTCAGAAACACCATATGTTTT.

The gene calls are TRBV28 and TRBJ2-5, with a tentative D call TRBD1 (5 bases). V lost 10 bases and J 2 bases, leaving 20 bases between the germline ends. The length of the CDR3 is 15 residues. Germline CDR1 reads MDHEN; CDR2 reads SYDVKM. CDR3 amino acids: CATSPLQEHQETQYF. In DNA, the CDR3 is TGTGCCACCTCCCCCTTACAGGAACATCAAGAGACCCAGTACTTC.

This clonotype was recorded many times. The chain's CDR3 is CASTLGETQYF. The CDR3 bases are TGTGCCAGCACCCTCGGGGAGACCCAGTACTTC. The gene calls are TRBV12-3 or TRBV12-4 and TRBJ2-5; D is undetermined. The CDR3 spans 11 residues. The V and J ends lost 7 bases and 5 bases respectively, with 8 bases between them.

This clonotype was detected only a few times. The CDR3 nucleotides read TGTGCCAGCAGCCATCCGGGACTAGCTTCCTACGAGCAGTACTTC. Residues: CASSHPGLASYEQYF. The rearrangement links TRBV7-8 to TRBJ2-7; 9 bases align to TRBD2. Trimming took 5 bases from V and 1 from J; bases not matched to a gene: 6. Germline V CDR1 and CDR2: SGHVS, FQNEAQ. CDR3 length: 15 amino acids.

This chain connects TRBV18 to TRBJ2-7; a possible D gene is TRBD2 (6 bases). Germline values: CDR1 KGHSH, CDR2 LQKENI. V was cut by 2 bases and J by 5 bases, with 13 bases left in between. The CDR3 runs to 14 residues. The CDR3 nucleotides are TGTGCCAGCTCACCAAGTTCTAGGGAGGACGAGCAGTACTTC. It yields the protein CASSPSSREDEQYF. The entire variable domain, with the rest obtained from reference TRBV18 and TRBJ2-7, is as follows: NAGVMQNPRHLVRRRGQEARLRCSPMKGHSHVYWYRQLPEEGLKFMVYLQKENIIDESGMPKERFSAEFPKEGPSILRIQQVVRGDSAAYFCASSPSSREDEQYFGPGTRLTVT.

This clonotype has more than one count but fewer than ten. The V and J genes are TRBV7-8 and TRBJ2-7; perhaps TRBD2 as D (6 bases). The germline V gene encodes CDR1 SGHVS and CDR2 FQNEAQ. This CDR3 is 15 amino acids long. V lost 5 bases and J lost 2, with 16 bases in between. For the CDR3, the DNA is TGTGCCAGCAGCCCCGGGAGCGGGTCAGCCTACGAGCAGTACTTC. Translated, it gives CASSPGSGSAYEQYF.

This clonotype was counted only a few times. V is TRBV5-5 and J is TRBJ2-2, with TRBD1 matching 8 bases. The V gene end was trimmed by 0 bases and the J gene end by 3 bases; junction bases not matched to a gene: 10. Germline V lookup: CDR1 SGHKS, CDR2 YYEKEE (reference sequence). The CDR3 is made up of 18 amino acids. CDR3 nucleotides: TGTGCCAGCAGCTTGGGGGTCCGGACAGGGCTGTACACCGGGGAGCTGTTTTTT. Translated, it gives CASSLGVRTGLYTGELFF.

This chain joins TRBV7-9 and TRBJ2-7; TRBD1 or TRBD2 may be the D gene (5 bases each). The V end was cut by 7 bases, the J end by 3 bases, with 16 bases between. Germline V gene lookup returns CDR1 SEHNR and CDR2 FQNEAQ (reference sequence). The CDR3 totals 14 residues. The CDR3 DNA reads as TGTGCCAGCAACGAACTAGGGGATCGCTACGAGCAGTACTTC. Protein product: CASNELGDRYEQYF.

This chain connects TRBV30 to TRBJ2-2, with 11 bases that match TRBD2. Germline trimming cut 2 bases from V and 7 bases from J; bases unmatched to any gene: 15. The CDR3 extends over 18 amino acids. CDR1 and CDR2 from the germline V gene are GTSNPN and SVGIG (reference sequence). The CDR3 loop reads CAWSREPGASGRFGELFF. In DNA, the CDR3 is TGTGCCTGGAGTAGAGAGCCGGGGGCTAGCGGGAGGTTCGGGGAGCTGTTTTTT.

This clonotype was recorded many times. V gene TRBV12-3 or TRBV12-4 combines with J gene TRBJ1-5; D may be TRBD1 (6 bases). The V end was cut by 5 bases, the J end by 4 bases, with 12 bases between. This CDR3 has 14 amino acids. The CDR3 loop is CASSPGQLNQPQHF. The CDR3 region has the DNA TGTGCCAGCAGTCCGGGACAACTAAATCAGCCCCAGCATTTT.

The V gene is TRBV7-3, the J gene TRBJ2-2, with a possible D match to TRBD1 (6 bases). Germline V gene sequence: CDR1 SGHTA, CDR2 FQGTGA. V lost 1 base to trimming and J lost 1 base, with 13 bases between them. The CDR3 loop spans 17 amino acids. The CDR3 DNA reads as TGTGCCAGCAGCTTAATGGCGATACAGGGGAACACCGGGGAGCTGTTTTTT. Its protein product is CASSLMAIQGNTGELFF. Combining the CDR3 with reference TRBV7-3 and TRBJ2-2 gives the whole variable domain GAGVSQTPSNKVTEKGKYVELRCDPISGHTALYWYRQSLGQGPEFLIYFQGTGAADDSGLPNDRFFAVRPEGSVSTLKIQRTERGDSAVYLCASSLMAIQGNTGELFFGEGSRLTVL.

This clonotype was seen a few times. This chain joins TRBV29-1 and TRBJ1-1; TRBD1 is a possible D gene (5 bases). CDR1 is SQVTM and CDR2 is ANQGSEA in the germline V gene. Between the trimmed V and J ends, which lost 4 bases and 10 bases, there was a span of 19 bases. This CDR3 is built from 13 residues. The CDR3 region has the DNA TGCAGCGTTGGAAGAGGGGCCCCTACTAGAGCTTTCTTT. It translates to CSVGRGAPTRAFF.

This clonotype was found many times. J is TRBJ2-1 and V is TRBV20-1; D could derive from TRBD1 or TRBD2 (5 bases each). Trimming left V 4 bases short and J 2 bases short, with 9 bases between. There are 13 residues in the CDR3. Germline values: CDR1 DFQATT, CDR2 SNEGSKA (reference sequence). This CDR3 is CSATVGAYNEQFF. The CDR3 DNA reads as TGCAGTGCTACGGTGGGGGCCTACAATGAGCAGTTCTTC.

J is TRBJ2-1 and V is TRBV6-2 or TRBV6-3, with 8 bases lining up with TRBD2. Germline CDR1 is MNHEY and CDR2 is SVGEGT. The V and J ends lost 8 bases and 4 bases, in that order; junction bases with no gene match: 28. This CDR3 has 21 amino acids. The CDR3 is CASPAAAPVGGGGIIYNEQFF. CDR3 nucleotides: TGTGCCAGCCCTGCAGCAGCCCCGGTGGGGGGCGGGGGGATTATTTACAATGAGCAGTTCTTC.

The V call is TRBV5-1, the J call TRBJ1-1; maybe TRBD1 (6 bases). Germline CDR1 and CDR2: SGHRS and YFSETQ. The CDR3 extends over 16 amino acids. The V and J ends lost 1 base and 1 base respectively, with 14 bases between them. The CDR3 DNA reads TGCGCCAGCAGCTTGAGATCGGGGGCCCAGAACACTGAAGCTTTCTTT. Amino acid sequence: CASSLRSGAQNTEAFF.

There are many counts of this clonotype. V usage is TRBV5-1 and J usage is TRBJ1-2, with D unresolved. The CDR3 has 14 residues. Per germline, CDR1 SGHRS and CDR2 YFSETQ. Trimming removed 0 bases from V and 5 bases from J, with 11 bases in between. CDR3 protein: CASSLEGRRYGYTF. CDR3 nucleotides: TGCGCCAGCAGCTTGGAAGGACGGAGATATGGCTACACCTTC.

The chain recombines TRBV27 with TRBJ2-3; no reliable D call. Trimming left V 4 bases short and J 3 bases short, with 14 bases between. The CDR3 extends over 15 amino acids. Germline V gives CDR1 MNHEY, CDR2 SMNVEV (reference sequence). As DNA, the CDR3 is TGTGCCAGCAGTTCCCTAAGCTTTGTGACAGATACGCAGTATTTT. As protein: CASSSLSFVTDTQYF.

The chain employs TRBV7-2 and TRBJ2-3, with 8 positions matching TRBD1. Germline CDR1 reads SGHTA; CDR2 reads FQGNSA. CDR3 length: 15 residues. J gave up 6 bases and V 4 bases, and 9 bases lay outside the gene matches. The CDR3 region is CASSSARGQGDTQYF. CDR3 in DNA: TGTGCCAGCAGCTCCGCCAGGGGGCAAGGGGATACGCAGTATTTT.

This clonotype occurred many times. This chain links TRBV7-6 with TRBJ2-5; maybe TRBD1 (6 bases). Deletions cut 4 bases from V and 2 bases from J, with 11 bases between. The CDR3 is 14 amino acids. Germline values: CDR1 SGHVS, CDR2 FNYEAQ. The CDR3 region is CASSSGHKQETQYF. CDR3 DNA: TGTGCCAGCAGCTCGGGACATAAACAAGAGACCCAGTACTTC.

The rearrangement joins TRBV7-2 to TRBJ2-1; 7 positions agree with TRBD1. The germline V gene encodes CDR1 SGHTA and CDR2 FQGNSA. The CDR3 length is 15 residues. V lost 5 bases to trimming and J lost 4 bases; unmatched junction nucleotides: 8. The CDR3 sequence: CASSQETGPYNEQFF. CDR3 nucleotide sequence: TGTGCCAGCAGCCAAGAGACAGGGCCGTACAATGAGCAGTTCTTC.

V gene TRBV18 combines with J gene TRBJ2-3; TRBD2 agrees at 14 bases. The CDR3 runs to 16 residues. J was trimmed by 6 bases and V by 3 bases; bases with no gene match: 5. Per the germline V gene, CDR1 is KGHSH and CDR2 is LQKENI. CDR3 DNA: TGTGCCAGCTCACCGGGGACTAGCGGGAGCTGGGATACGCAGTATTTT. Protein product: CASSPGTSGSWDTQYF.

The rearrangement uses TRBV7-2 and TRBJ2-2, with 7 bases fitting TRBD2. The CDR3 loop spans 15 amino acids. Looked up from germline, CDR1 is SGHTA and CDR2 is FQGNSA. V was clipped by 5 bases and J by 5 bases; unmatched bases: 8. CDR3: CASSTGGSRTGELFF. DNA of the CDR3: TGTGCCAGCAGCACCGGGGGGAGCAGGACCGGGGAGCTGTTTTTT.

This clonotype was counted a few times. V usage is TRBV6-1 and J usage is TRBJ2-1; 9 nucleotides agree with TRBD1. The V gene's germline CDR1 is MNHNS and CDR2 SASEGT. The CDR3 consists of 14 residues. The junction had 8 bases not matched to a gene; V was cut back by 7 bases and J by 7 bases. The CDR3 DNA follows: TGTGCCAGCACTCAGGACAGGGGAAAGAATGAGCAGTTCTTC. It specifies CASTQDRGKNEQFF.